The present entry profiles one T cell receptor (beta chain) with its context. In the original analysis: Amplified reference gene primers provided the basis for estimating nucleated cell counts. Generated by immunoSEQ multiplex PCR, the TCRdb table keeps only in-frame clones and is missing some. Clone size and the V and J calls come from that table; the DNA yielded D and trimming. The sample has fewer than 95,000 clones; about 80% are singletons. CDR1 SGHNT and CDR2 YYREEE come from the germline V gene (reference sequence). The CDR3 loop spans 15 amino acids. The V gene lost 2 bases and the J gene lost 1 base, with 12 bases spanning the gap. This specimen comes from a study of blood T cell repertoires in COVID-19. Looking at the study overall: Acute-phase and convalescent COVID-19 samples originated in the United States, Italy and Spain. The cDNA or gDNA used as material had been derived from T cells, B-cell-depleted T cells, or PBMCs.

The receptor was isolated from a human donor in a cohort sampled during active COVID-19. Input material: peripheral blood. This rearrangement joins TRBV5-4 to TRBJ1-1; a weak D match, TRBD1 (6 bases). The CDR3 sequence: CASSFLGAENTEAFF. In DNA form, the CDR3 reads TGTGCCAGCAGCTTCCTGGGGGCGGAGAACACTGAAGCTTTCTTT.